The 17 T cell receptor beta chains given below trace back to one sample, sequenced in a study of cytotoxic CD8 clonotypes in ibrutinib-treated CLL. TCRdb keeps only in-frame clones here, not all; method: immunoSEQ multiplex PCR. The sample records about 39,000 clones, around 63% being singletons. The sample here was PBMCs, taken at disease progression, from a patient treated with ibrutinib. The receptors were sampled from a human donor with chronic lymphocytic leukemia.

The CDR3 bases are TGTGCCAGCAGCGTAGTAACAGGGGGCGCTTCAGGGGAGCTGTTTTTT. It translates to CASSVVTGGASGELFF. The chain uses TRBV9 and TRBJ2-2; TRBD1 matches at 9 bases. This CDR3 contains 16 residues. The germline V gene has CDR1 SGDLS and CDR2 YYNGEE. V dropped 0 bases and J dropped 8; count of bases not matched to a gene: 8.

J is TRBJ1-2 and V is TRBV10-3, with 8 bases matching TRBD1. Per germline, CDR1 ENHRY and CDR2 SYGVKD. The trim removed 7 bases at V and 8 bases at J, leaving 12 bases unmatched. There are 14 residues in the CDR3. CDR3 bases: TGTGCCATCAAACCCCCGACAGGGGACGCCGGCTACACCTTC. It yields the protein CAIKPPTGDAGYTF.

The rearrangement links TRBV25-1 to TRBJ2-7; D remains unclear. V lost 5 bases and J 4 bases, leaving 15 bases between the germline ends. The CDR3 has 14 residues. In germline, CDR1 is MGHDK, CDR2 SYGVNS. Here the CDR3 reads CASSPRKVLYEQYF. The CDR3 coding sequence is TGTGCCAGCAGTCCCCGCAAGGTGCTTTACGAGCAGTACTTC.

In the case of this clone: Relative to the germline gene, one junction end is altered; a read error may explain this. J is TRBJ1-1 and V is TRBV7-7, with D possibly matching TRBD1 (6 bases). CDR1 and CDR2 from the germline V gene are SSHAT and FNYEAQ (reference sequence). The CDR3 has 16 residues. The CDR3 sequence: CASSLFRGQMNTEAFF. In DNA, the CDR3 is TGTGCTAGCAGTCTATTTCGGGGGCAGATGAACACTGAAGCTTTCTTT.

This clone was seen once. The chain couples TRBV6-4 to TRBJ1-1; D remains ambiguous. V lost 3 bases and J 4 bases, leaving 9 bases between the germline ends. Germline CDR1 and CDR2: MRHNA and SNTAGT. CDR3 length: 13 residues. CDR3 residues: CASSESGRTEAFF. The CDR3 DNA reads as TGTGCCAGCAGTGAATCGGGTCGCACTGAAGCTTTCTTT.

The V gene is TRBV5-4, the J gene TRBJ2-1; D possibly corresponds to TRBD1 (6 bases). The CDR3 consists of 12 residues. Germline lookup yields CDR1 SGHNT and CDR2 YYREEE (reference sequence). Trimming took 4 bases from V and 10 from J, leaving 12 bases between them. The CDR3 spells CASSPTGSEQFF. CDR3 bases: TGTGCCAGCAGCCCGACAGGCTCCGAGCAGTTCTTC.

The CDR3 sequence is CASSLGWQSGNTIYF. For the CDR3, the DNA is TGTGCCAGCAGCTTGGGTTGGCAGTCTGGAAACACCATATATTTT. The chain joins TRBV5-4 to TRBJ1-3; D is uncertain. V lost 0 bases, J lost 1 base, and 8 bases lay in between. CDR3 length: 15 residues. Germline V gives CDR1 SGHNT, CDR2 YYREEE (reference sequence). Looking up the rest from reference TRBV5-4 and TRBJ1-3 gives the full variable domain: ETGVTQSPTHLIKTRGQQVTLRCSSQSGHNTVSWYQQALGQGPQFIFQYYREEENGRGNFPPRFSGLQFPNYSSELNVNALELDDSALYLCASSLGWQSGNTIYFGEGSWLTVV.

The CDR3 protein is CASSFSGGSYEQYF. In DNA form, the CDR3 reads TGTGCCAGCAGCTTTAGCGGGGGCTCCTACGAGCAGTACTTC. The chain has TRBV7-2 and TRBJ2-7; 9 bases map to TRBD2. The CDR3 length is 14 residues. The V segment lost 3 bases and the J segment 0 bases; nucleotides outside the gene matches: 0. Looked up from germline, CDR1 is SGHTA and CDR2 is FQGNSA.

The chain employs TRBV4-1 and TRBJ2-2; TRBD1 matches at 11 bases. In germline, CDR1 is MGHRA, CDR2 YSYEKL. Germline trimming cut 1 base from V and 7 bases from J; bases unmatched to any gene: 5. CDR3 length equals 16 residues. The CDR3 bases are TGCGCCAGCAGCCAAGGGACAGGGGGCGGCGACGGGGAGCTGTTTTTT. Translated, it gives CASSQGTGGGDGELFF.

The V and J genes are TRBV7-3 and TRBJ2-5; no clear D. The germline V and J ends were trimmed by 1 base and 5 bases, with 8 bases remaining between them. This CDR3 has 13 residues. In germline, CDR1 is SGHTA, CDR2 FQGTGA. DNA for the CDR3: TGTGCCAGCAGCTTAAACCCGAGGGAGACCCAGTACTTC. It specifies CASSLNPRETQYF.

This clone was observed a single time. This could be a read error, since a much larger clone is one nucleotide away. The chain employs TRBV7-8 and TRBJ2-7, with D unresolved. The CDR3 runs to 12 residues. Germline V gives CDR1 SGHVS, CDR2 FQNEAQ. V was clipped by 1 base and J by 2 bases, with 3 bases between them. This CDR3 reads CASSLGTYEQYF. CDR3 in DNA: TGTGCCAGCAGCTTAGGCACCTACGAGCAGTACTTC.

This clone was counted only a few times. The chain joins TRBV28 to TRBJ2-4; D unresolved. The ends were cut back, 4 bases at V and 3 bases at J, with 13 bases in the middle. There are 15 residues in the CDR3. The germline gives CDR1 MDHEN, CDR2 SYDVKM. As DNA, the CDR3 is TGTGCCAGCAGTTCATCAGATGCAGGCAAAAACATTCAGTACTTC. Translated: CASSSSDAGKNIQYF.

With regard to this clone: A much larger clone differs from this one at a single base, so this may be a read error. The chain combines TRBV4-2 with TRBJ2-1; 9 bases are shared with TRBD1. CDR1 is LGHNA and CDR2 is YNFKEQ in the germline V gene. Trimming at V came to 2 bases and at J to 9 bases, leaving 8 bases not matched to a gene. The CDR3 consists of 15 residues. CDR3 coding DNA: TGTGCCAGCAGCCAAACAGGGGGCGTGGGTGGTGAGCAGTTCTTC. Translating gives CASSQTGGVGGEQFF.

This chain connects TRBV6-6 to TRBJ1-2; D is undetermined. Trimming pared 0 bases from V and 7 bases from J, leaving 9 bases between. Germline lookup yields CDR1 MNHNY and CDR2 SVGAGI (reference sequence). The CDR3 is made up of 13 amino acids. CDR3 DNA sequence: TGTGCCAGCAGTTACTCCCCTTTGGTTGGCTACACCTTC. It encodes CASSYSPLVGYTF.

The DNA for the CDR3 is TGTGCCAGCAGACCGACATACCTTAGCACAGATACGCAGTATTTT. Protein: CASRPTYLSTDTQYF. The chain joins TRBV4-2 to TRBJ2-3; D is unresolved. V lost 6 bases, J lost 0 bases, and 13 bases lay in between. Germline CDR1 is LGHNA and CDR2 is YNFKEQ. The CDR3 runs 15 residues.

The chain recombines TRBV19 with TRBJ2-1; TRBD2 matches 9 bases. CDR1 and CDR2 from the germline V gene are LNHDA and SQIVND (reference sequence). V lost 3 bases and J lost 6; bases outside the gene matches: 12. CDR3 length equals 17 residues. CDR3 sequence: CASSMGYGGRGPNEQFF. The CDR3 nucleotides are TGTGCCAGTAGTATGGGATATGGCGGGAGGGGGCCCAATGAGCAGTTCTTC.

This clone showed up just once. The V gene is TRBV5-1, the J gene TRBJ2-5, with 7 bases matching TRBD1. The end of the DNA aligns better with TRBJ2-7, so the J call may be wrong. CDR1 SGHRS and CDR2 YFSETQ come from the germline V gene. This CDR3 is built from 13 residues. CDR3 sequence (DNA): TGCGCCAGCAGCCGGGACAGTACCTACGAGCAGTACTTC. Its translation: CASSRDSTYEQYF.